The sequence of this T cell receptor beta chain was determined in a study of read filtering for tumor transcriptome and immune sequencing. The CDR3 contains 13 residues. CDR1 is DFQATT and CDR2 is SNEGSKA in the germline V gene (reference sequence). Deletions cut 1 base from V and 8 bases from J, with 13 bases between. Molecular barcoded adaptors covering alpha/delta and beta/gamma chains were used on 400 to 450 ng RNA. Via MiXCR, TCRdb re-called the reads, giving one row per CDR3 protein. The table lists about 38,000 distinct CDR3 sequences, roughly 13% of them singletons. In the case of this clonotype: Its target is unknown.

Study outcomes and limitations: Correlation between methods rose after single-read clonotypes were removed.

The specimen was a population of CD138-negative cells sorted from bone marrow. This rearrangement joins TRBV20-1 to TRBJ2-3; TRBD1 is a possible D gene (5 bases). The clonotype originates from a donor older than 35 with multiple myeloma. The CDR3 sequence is CSARAPRVITQYF. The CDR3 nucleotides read TGCAGTGCTAGAGCGCCCAGGGTTATTACGCAGTATTTT.